This TCR beta chain derives from a study of low-dose radiotherapy and immunotherapy resistance in tumors (dated by TCRdb to the early 2020s). In the study overall: Patients in Cohort 1 were given 0.5 Gy per fraction every 2 weeks, and the prescribed total PTV dose was 6.5 Gy. For Cohort 2, the dose was 1 Gy per fraction given every two weeks, adding up to 13 Gy in total across 26 weeks. Patients were given nivolumab as a 240 mg flat dose every two weeks and ipilimumab at 1 mg/kg every six weeks, with both drugs delivered intravenously. Every two weeks, patients got intravenous cyclophosphamide at 200 mg/m2, given one day ahead of each radiation and immunotherapy administration. Starting on cycle 1 day 1, patients took 300 mg of aspirin by mouth once a day for four cycles. Randomization of trial participants into treatment groups was not performed. The translational analysis covered eight patients: three from the first dose cohort and the first five from the second dose cohort.

According to the germline V gene, CDR1 reads MDHEN and CDR2 reads SYDVKM. Taken from cysteine to phenylalanine, the CDR3 has 12 residues. Only CDR3 DNA remains: 36 bases, in frame from the first base. TCRdb records Illumina HiSeq 2500 as the sequencer. First-strand cDNA was synthesized using Superscript III and a set of TRAV- and TRBV-specific primers, so that both TCRalpha and TCRbeta chains were covered. TCRs were amplified with Phusion for 15 to 25 PCR cycles using a constant-region primer together with the adapter attached to the V primers. The MessageAmp II aRNA Amplification Kit was used to amplify the isolated mRNA, with in vitro transcription run for around 15 hours at 37 degrees C. The Dynabeads mRNA DIRECT Purification Kit was used to isolate mRNA for TCR sequencing. Indexed Illumina adapters were added in a second Phusion PCR of around 23 cycles, and the PCR products were purified with AMPure XP beads. On the study's bioinformatics: Custom Perl scripts pooled TCR sequences encoding the same protein, removed out-of-frame sequences and computed each clonotype's abundance. The analysis excluded TCR sequences that were supported by just one read. Repertoire metrics included Shannon entropy, Gini index, clonality, richness, and frequency of TCRs shared between repertoires. The public sequencing data were trimmed at Q25 with fastp and processed into clonotypes with MiXCR by TCRdb, which kept only in-frame beta chains. Merged by CDR3 protein, the rows form single entries marked with the most common genes and DNA. The V and J calls were not made by the authors but by TCRdb's processing. For this sample the table gives some 94,000 distinct CDR3 sequences, of which 20% to 25% were detected only once. 9.5% to 15% of the sample comes from the top ten.

The table lists this clonotype with many counts. Its antigen remains unidentified. Base qualities are not at hand, and no much larger clone is one base apart. The sample's time point label, in plain terms: after trial treatment. The sample's treatment or condition label, decoded: LDRT plus nivolumab, ipilimumab, low-dose cyclophosphamide and aspirin (RACIN trial). Donors were enrolled in RACIN, a single-arm phase I dose-escalation trial combining nivolumab, ipilimumab, aspirin, low-dose cyclophosphamide and low-dose radiotherapy. To be eligible, a patient needed to have an advanced solid tumor that was TIL-negative.

The sequenced sample was PBMCs, obtained after low-dose radiotherapy plus immunotherapy. This receptor was taken from a female donor with ovarian cancer. The sequence joins TRBV28 to TRBJ2-7, with 10 junctional bases fitting TRBD1. The bases are TGTCTCGCAGGGACAGGGGCCTACGAGCAGTACTTC. It translates to CLAGTGAYEQYF.